This TCR beta chain appears in the sequencing data of a study of blood T cells in healthy people across ages. Study-wide results and caveats: One million T cells yielded diversity estimates that were considered underestimates.

Germline values: CDR1 MGHRA, CDR2 YSYEKL. This CDR3 comprises 15 residues. Russia was home to the donors, healthy Caucasian individuals aged roughly 6 to 90. Samples had at least 7 million PBMCs isolated from them. With respect to this clonotype: Its specificity is not known. The junction departs from germline at one end; a sequencing error may be responsible.

PCR was performed a second time for roughly 7 to 12 cycles using a sample-barcoded 5' primer and a J-beta primer mix. TCRdb reanalysed the 5' RACE reads using MiXCR and keeps one entry per CDR3 protein. The data hold roughly 790,000 distinct CDR3 sequences, with roughly 47% observed a single time. Source material: blood. The chain recombines TRBV4-1 with TRBJ2-7; 8 nucleotides match TRBD1. This TCR derives from a woman aged 60-70 years in good health. The CDR3 DNA reads as TGCACCAGCAGCACAACCGGGACAGGAACCTACGAGCAGTACTTC. Amino acids: CTSSTTGTGTYEQYF.